Detailed here is one T cell receptor beta chain. Its matching antigen is unknown. Assay used: immunoSEQ multiplex PCR; TCRdb lists only in-frame clones, some missing. The top ten hold roughly 5% of the sample, which has tens of thousands of clones, over 75% seen once. This record comes from a study of OX40 agonist ivuxolimab in advanced cancers. Study observations and caveats: Antigen specificity was not determined for the expanded peripheral T cells. Among T cells, CD8+ cells averaged more expanded clones than CD4+ cells.

Individuals having autoimmune disease history or systemic immunosuppression were not enrolled. V lost 6 bases and J lost 3; bases outside the gene matches: 3. The germline CDR1 and CDR2 sequences are WSHSY and SAAADI. This CDR3 is built from 14 residues. This rearrangement joins TRBV10-2 to TRBJ1-4; 8 bases fit TRBD1. This receptor was taken from an adult with an advanced solid tumor such as melanoma, head and neck, liver or kidney cancer. Specimen: CD4+ or CD8+ T cells sorted from blood, collected in a trial of the OX40 agonist ivuxolimab. CDR3 nucleotide sequence: TGCGCCAGCAGCCAGGGGGCAGCTAATGAAAAACTGTTTTTT. Its translation: CASSQGAANEKLFF.